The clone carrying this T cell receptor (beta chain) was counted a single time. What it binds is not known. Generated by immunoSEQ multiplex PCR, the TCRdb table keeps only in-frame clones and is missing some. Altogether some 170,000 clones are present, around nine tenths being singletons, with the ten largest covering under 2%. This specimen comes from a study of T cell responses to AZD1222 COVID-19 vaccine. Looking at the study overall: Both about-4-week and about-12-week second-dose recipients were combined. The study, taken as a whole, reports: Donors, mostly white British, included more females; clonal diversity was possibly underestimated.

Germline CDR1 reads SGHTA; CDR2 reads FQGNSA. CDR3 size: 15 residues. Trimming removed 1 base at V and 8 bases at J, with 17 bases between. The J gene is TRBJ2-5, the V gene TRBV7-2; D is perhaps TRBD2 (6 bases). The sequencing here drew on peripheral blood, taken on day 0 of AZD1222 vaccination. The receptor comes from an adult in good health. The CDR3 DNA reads TGTGCCAGCAGCTTAGGCGGGATGCCCCCAGATACCCAGTACTTC. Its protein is CASSLGGMPPDTQYF.